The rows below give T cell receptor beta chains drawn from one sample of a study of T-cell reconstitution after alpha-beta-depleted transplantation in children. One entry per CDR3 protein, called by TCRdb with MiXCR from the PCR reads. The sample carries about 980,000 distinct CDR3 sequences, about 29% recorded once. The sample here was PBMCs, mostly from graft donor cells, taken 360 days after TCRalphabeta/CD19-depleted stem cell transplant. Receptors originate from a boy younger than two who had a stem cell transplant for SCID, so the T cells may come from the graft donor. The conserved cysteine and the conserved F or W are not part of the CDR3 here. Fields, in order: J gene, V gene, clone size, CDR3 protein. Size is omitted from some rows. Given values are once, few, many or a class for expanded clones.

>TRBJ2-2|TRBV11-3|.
ASSLSRSGTNTGELF
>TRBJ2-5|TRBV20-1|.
SATTSGRETQY
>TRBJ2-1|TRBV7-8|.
ASSFGENNEQF
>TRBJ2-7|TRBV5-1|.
ASSFQDSLSYEQY
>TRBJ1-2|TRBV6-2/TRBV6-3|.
ASSYSGHVNYGYT
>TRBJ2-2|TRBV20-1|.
SAPGTGDVTGELF
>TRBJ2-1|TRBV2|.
ASSVWVPSYNEQF
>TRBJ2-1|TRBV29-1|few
SVEDLPYNEQF
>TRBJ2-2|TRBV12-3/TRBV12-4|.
ASSHFMVVAGGPGGELF
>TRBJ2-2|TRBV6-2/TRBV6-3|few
ASNLGLNTGELF
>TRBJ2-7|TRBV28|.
ASSTQGPESYEQY
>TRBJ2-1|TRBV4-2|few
ASSQAKLGSHSDEQF
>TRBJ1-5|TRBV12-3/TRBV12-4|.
ASSLRAGRYQPQH
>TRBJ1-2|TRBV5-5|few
ASSPNRVPNYGYT
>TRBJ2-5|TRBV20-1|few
SASYILAGGQETQY
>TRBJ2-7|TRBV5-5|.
ASSSQRIYEQY
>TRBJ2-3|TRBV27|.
ASSLAVGFSTDTQY
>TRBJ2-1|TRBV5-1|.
ASIQGEGRGYNEQF
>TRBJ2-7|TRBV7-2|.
ASSFDRVDYEQY
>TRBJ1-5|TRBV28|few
ASSLSDSRNQPQH
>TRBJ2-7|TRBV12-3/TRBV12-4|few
ASSSRGQGLGYEQY
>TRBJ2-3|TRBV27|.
ASRRLAGIADTQY
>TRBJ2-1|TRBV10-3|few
AIGRGVNEQF
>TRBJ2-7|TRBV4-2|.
ASSQEGAGEAYEQY
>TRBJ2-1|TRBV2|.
ASGRDPWPISSPYNEQF
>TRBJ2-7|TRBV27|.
ASSLLQGLIDEQY
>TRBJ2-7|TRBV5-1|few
ASSFRAGGSYEQY
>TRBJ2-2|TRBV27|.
ASSLRPSTGELF
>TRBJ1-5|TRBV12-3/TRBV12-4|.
ASSLGFEGTGRQPQH
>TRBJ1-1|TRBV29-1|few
SVIGSANTEAF
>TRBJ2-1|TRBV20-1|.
SAREARRGISEQF
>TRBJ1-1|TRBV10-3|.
AIGKGSQNTEAF